Presented here are 11 T cell receptor beta chains from one specimen sequenced in a study of blood T cell repertoires in COVID-19 (dated by TCRdb to the early 2020s). Library creation used the immunoSEQ multiplex PCR assay. What TCRdb holds here is the immuneACCESS table cut down to in-frame rearrangements. Part of the clones is not present; checked against another copy, under half of the missing clones reflect an unresolved V gene, and the others are unexplained. The sample table contains 210,000 or so clones; only one count was recorded for 70% to 90% of them. Approximately 2.8% of the sample belongs to the ten largest clones. The source material was PBMCs or T cells enriched from blood (not recorded which). The receptors originated from a woman aged 45 to 65 in a cohort exposed to, infected with or recovered from COVID-19 (not recorded which).

The chain has TRBV7-5 and TRBJ2-4; the tabulated D call, TRBD1, remains unverified against the DNA. TRBV7-5 is a recognized pseudogene. The CDR3 has 20 amino acids. This chain's CDR3 is CARSEVRAGNEILAKNIQYF. The DNA for the CDR3 is TGTGCCAGAAGCGAAGTCCGTGCAGGAAATGAAATACTAGCCAAAAACATTCAGTACTTC.

V and J are TRBV7-2 and TRBJ2-7, with D perhaps TRBD2 (6 bases). Germline CDR1 SGHTA, CDR2 FQGNSA. The CDR3 is 14 amino acids. Between the trimmed V and J ends, which lost 1 base and 3 bases, there was a span of 10 bases. CDR3 loop: CASSLDGGNYEQYF. Here the CDR3 DNA reads TGTGCCAGCAGCTTAGACGGGGGTAACTACGAGCAGTACTTC.

The chain is built from TRBV18 and TRBJ2-1, with a tentative D call TRBD1 (6 bases). Germline V gene lookup returns CDR1 KGHSH and CDR2 LQKENI. This CDR3 spans 15 amino acids. The V end lost 2 bases, the J end lost 0 bases, and 8 bases lay between the germline ends. CDR3 nucleotide sequence: TGTGCCAGCTCACCAGGGGGCCCCTCCTACAATGAGCAGTTCTTC. It yields the protein CASSPGGPSYNEQFF. Filled out from reference TRBV18 and TRBJ2-1, the complete variable domain reads NAGVMQNPRHLVRRRGQEARLRCSPMKGHSHVYWYRQLPEEGLKFMVYLQKENIIDESGMPKERFSAEFPKEGPSILRIQQVVRGDSAAYFCASSPGGPSYNEQFFGPGTRLTVL.

The chain links TRBV5-1 to TRBJ2-7, with 7 positions matching TRBD2. V shed 3 bases, J shed 0 bases, and the junction held 0 bases outside the gene matches. Germline V gives CDR1 SGHRS, CDR2 YFSETQ. The CDR3 is 13 amino acids. In DNA form, the CDR3 reads TGCGCCAGCAGCTGGACTAGCTCCTACGAGCAGTACTTC. This encodes CASSWTSSYEQYF. The complete variable domain, with remaining parts taken from reference TRBV5-1 and TRBJ2-7, reads KAGVTQTPRYLIKTRGQQVTLSCSPISGHRSVSWYQQTPGQGLQFLFEYFSETQRNKGNFPGRFSGRQFSNSRSEMNVSTLELGDSALYLCASSWTSSYEQYFGPGTRLTVT.

The genes are TRBV11-2 and TRBJ1-3, with no clear D. CDR1 and CDR2 from the germline V gene are SGHAT and FQNNGV. The CDR3 totals 16 residues. Trimming cost V 1 base and J 0 bases, with 10 bases left between them. This chain's CDR3 is CASSLVVPSSGNTIYF. As DNA, the CDR3 is TGTGCCAGCAGCTTAGTAGTTCCTAGCTCTGGAAACACCATATATTTT.

V usage is TRBV30 and J usage is TRBJ1-6; 7 nucleotides agree with TRBD1. With 3 bases clipped from V and 0 bases from J, the junction kept 5 bases outside the gene matches. The CDR3 spans 16 residues. Per the germline V gene, CDR1 is GTSNPN and CDR2 is SVGIG (reference sequence). CDR3 nucleotide sequence: TGTGCCTGGAGGGGACAGCAGAGCTCCTATAATTCACCCCTCCACTTT. Translation gives CAWRGQQSSYNSPLHF.

This CDR3 is CASTFREESGQPQHF. Written as DNA, the CDR3 is TGTGCCAGTACCTTCCGGGAGGAGTCTGGTCAGCCCCAGCATTTT. This rearrangement joins TRBV19 to TRBJ1-5; D is unclear. The CDR3 is 15 residues long. Trimming shortened V by 7 bases and J by 6 bases, and 19 bases separated the two germline ends. Germline assignment: CDR1 LNHDA and CDR2 SQIVND (reference sequence).

The V call is TRBV24-1, the J call TRBJ1-3, with a tentative D call TRBD1 (5 bases). Germline V gene lookup returns CDR1 KGHDR and CDR2 SFDVKD. The CDR3 is 18 amino acids. V shed 7 bases and J shed 3 bases, with 24 bases lying between them. Here the CDR3 DNA reads TGTGCCACCAGGGCAATCTCCGAGACAGAGGTAAGTGGAAACACCATATATTTT. Its protein is CATRAISETEVSGNTIYF.

The J gene is TRBJ1-1, the V gene TRBV28; the match to TRBD1 covers 8 bases. Germline V gives CDR1 MDHEN, CDR2 SYDVKM. J lost 3 bases, V lost 4 bases, and 7 bases had no gene match. This CDR3 contains 15 residues. Here the CDR3 DNA reads TGTGCCAGCAGTTACACCCCGGACAGGGACACTGAAGCTTTCTTT. Its translation is CASSYTPDRDTEAFF.

V is TRBV5-6 and J is TRBJ2-3, with 8 bases identical to TRBD2. V shed 3 bases and J 1 base; nucleotides not matched to a gene: 7. This CDR3 has 16 residues. In germline, CDR1 is SGHDT, CDR2 YYEEEE. In nucleotides, the CDR3 is TGTGCCAGCAGCTGGGGTGGTAGCGGGGGCACAGATACGCAGTATTTT. This gives the protein CASSWGGSGGTDTQYF.

V is TRBV4-2 and J is TRBJ2-4; TRBD2 matches 14 bases. The CDR3 totals 20 residues. The germline gives CDR1 LGHNA, CDR2 YNFKEQ. Unmatched junction bases numbered 10, after V lost 0 bases and J lost 3 bases. The CDR3 nucleotides read TGTGCCAGCAGCCAAGAAGAGACTAGCGGGGGGGCCTGGGGCAAAAACATTCAGTACTTC. Translated: CASSQEETSGGAWGKNIQYF.